This T cell receptor beta chain stems from a study of T cells in Graves' hyperthyroidism and ophthalmopathy. Overall study results and limits: Most thyroid clonotypes expanded above 0.001 appeared in blood too.

Using RNA transcripts as the source, TCR beta CDR3 regions were amplified. A set of HTBI primers served as the primers for a first-round RT-PCR of the TCR CDR3. TCRdb reprocessed the multiplex PCR reads with MiXCR, giving one entry per CDR3 protein. The sample lists approximately 590,000 distinct CDR3 sequences, roughly 14% seen once, with under 8% in the top ten. J lost 3 bases, V lost 8 bases, and 7 bases had no gene match. The CDR3 totals 13 residues. Germline assignment: CDR1 SNHLY and CDR2 FYNNEI. This clonotype was seen ten or more times. Its specificity is not known. In patients aged 18 to 65, hyperthyroidism was newly diagnosed, with duration under 2 months.

Source material: blood. The source is a woman aged 25-40 years with Graves' hyperthyroidism. J is TRBJ2-7 and V is TRBV2, with 7 bases fitting TRBD2. The CDR3 sequence: CASEGLPHYEQYF. The CDR3 DNA reads TGTGCCAGCGAGGGACTACCACACTACGAGCAGTACTTC. The entire variable domain, with the rest obtained from reference TRBV2 and TRBJ2-7, is as follows: EPEVTQTPSHQVTQMGQEVILRCVPISNHLYFYWYRQILGQKVEFLVSFYNNEISEKSEIFDDQFSVERPDGSNFTLKIRSTKLEDSAMYFCASEGLPHYEQYFGPGTRLTVT.